A single sample gave rise to the 11 T cell receptor beta chains below, sequenced in a study of blood T cell repertoires in COVID-19. Clones were sequenced by immunoSEQ multiplex PCR, and TCRdb holds only the in-frame ones, with some missing. The table lists about 270,000 clones, around 89% of them singletons, with around 2% in the top ten. Sequencing input: PBMCs or T cells enriched from blood (not recorded which). These receptors all stem from a woman aged 60-75 years in a cohort exposed to, infected with or recovered from COVID-19 (not recorded which).

This clone is a singleton in its sample. The chain recombines TRBV9 with TRBJ2-1, with 8 bases identical to TRBD2. In germline, CDR1 is SGDLS, CDR2 YYNGEE. J gave up 9 bases and V 3 bases, and 8 bases lay outside the gene matches. The CDR3 is made up of 14 amino acids. CDR3 sequence reads: CASSAWTSQGEQFF. CDR3 bases: TGTGCCAGCAGCGCTTGGACTAGCCAGGGTGAGCAGTTCTTC.

The chain carries TRBV28 and TRBJ2-1, with no clear D. Trimming stripped 4 bases from V and 0 bases from J, with 13 bases between. This CDR3 is 16 amino acids long. The germline CDR1 and CDR2 sequences are MDHEN and SYDVKM. CDR3 residues: CASSSPQAASYNEQFF. The CDR3 coding sequence is TGTGCCAGCAGTTCTCCCCAGGCCGCCTCCTACAATGAGCAGTTCTTC. The full variable domain, with the rest looked up from reference TRBV28 and TRBJ2-1, is DVKVTQSSRYLVKRTGEKVFLECVQDMDHENMFWYRQDPGLGLRLIYFSYDVKMKEKGDIPEGYSVSREKKERFSLILESASTNQTSMYLCASSSPQAASYNEQFFGPGTRLTVL.

The rearrangement links TRBV4-3 to TRBJ1-6; a possible D gene is TRBD1 (5 bases). Germline V lookup: CDR1 LGHNA, CDR2 YSLEER. Trimming took off 5 bases at V and 4 bases at J, with 12 bases between the two ends. The CDR3 totals 15 residues. CDR3 sequence (DNA): TGCGCCAGCAGCGCTCACGACAGTTATAATTCACCCCTCCACTTT. Its translation: CASSAHDSYNSPLHF.

The gene calls are TRBV18 and TRBJ1-2; the match to TRBD1 covers 7 bases. Germline values: CDR1 KGHSH, CDR2 LQKENI. The CDR3 loop spans 15 amino acids. J lost 2 bases, V lost 0 bases, and 3 bases had no gene match. CDR3 protein: CASSPPTGHNYGYTF. CDR3 DNA sequence: TGTGCCAGCTCACCACCGACAGGGCACAACTATGGCTACACCTTC. Full variable domain (rest looked up from reference TRBV18 and TRBJ1-2): NAGVMQNPRHLVRRRGQEARLRCSPMKGHSHVYWYRQLPEEGLKFMVYLQKENIIDESGMPKERFSAEFPKEGPSILRIQQVVRGDSAAYFCASSPPTGHNYGYTFGSGTRLTVV.

This chain connects TRBV28 to TRBJ2-7; D gene uncertain. V lost 2 bases and J 2 bases, leaving 13 bases between the germline ends. The length of the CDR3 is 15 residues. Germline CDR1 is MDHEN and CDR2 is SYDVKM. The CDR3 here is CASSLRSGPPYEQYF. The CDR3 region has the DNA TGTGCCAGCAGTTTAAGGTCGGGTCCTCCCTACGAGCAGTACTTC.

The CDR3 region is CATSGGALNQPQHF. Written as DNA, the CDR3 is TGTGCCACCTCAGGCGGGGCTCTCAATCAGCCCCAGCATTTT. The chain carries TRBV19 and TRBJ1-5; TRBD1 might be the D (5 bases). V lost 10 bases and J lost 3, with 16 bases in between. Germline lookup yields CDR1 LNHDA and CDR2 SQIVND (reference sequence). CDR3 length: 14 amino acids. The whole variable domain, remainder taken from reference TRBV19 and TRBJ1-5, is DGGITQSPKYLFRKEGQNVTLSCEQNLNHDAMYWYRQDPGQGLRLIYYSQIVNDFQKGDIAEGYSVSREKKESFPLTVTSAQKNPTAFYLCATSGGALNQPQHFGDGTRLSIL.

The chain uses TRBV28 and TRBJ2-7; 10 bases line up with TRBD1. This CDR3 has 15 residues. V shed 6 bases, J shed 6 bases, and the junction held 11 bases outside the gene matches. Looked up from germline, CDR1 is MDHEN and CDR2 is SYDVKM. CDR3 nucleotides: TGTGCCAGCAGCCTTTCCGGGACAGGGGTAGGCGAGCAGTACTTC. Translating gives CASSLSGTGVGEQYF.

The V gene is TRBV6-5, the J gene TRBJ2-4; D uncertain. Germline CDR1 and CDR2: MNHEY and SVGAGI. Trimming pared 6 bases from V and 0 bases from J, leaving 12 bases between. CDR3 length: 15 residues. CDR3: CASRQRVEAKNIQYF. CDR3 DNA sequence: TGTGCCAGCAGACAGAGAGTGGAAGCCAAAAACATTCAGTACTTC.

The rearrangement links TRBV5-1 to TRBJ2-7, with 7 bases aligning to TRBD1. The CDR3 consists of 16 residues. V dropped 2 bases and J dropped 2; count of bases not matched to a gene: 10. In germline, CDR1 is SGHRS, CDR2 YFSETQ. The CDR3 spells CASSFSILQGAYEQYF. The CDR3 coding sequence is TGCGCCAGCAGCTTCTCAATCCTCCAGGGGGCCTACGAGCAGTACTTC.

This clone was picked up a small number of times. This sequence joins TRBV11-1 and TRBJ2-1; 11 bases fit TRBD2. Trimming removed 8 bases from V and 7 bases from J; junction bases left unmatched: 13. In germline, CDR1 is SGHAT, CDR2 FQDESV (reference sequence). The CDR3 is 16 amino acids. In nucleotides, the CDR3 is TGTGCCAGCTCAGATACGCATAGCGGGAGGGTAAATGAGCAGTTCTTC. This translates into CASSDTHSGRVNEQFF.

The chain joins TRBV5-1 to TRBJ1-1; D is undetermined. V gave up 1 base and J gave up 0 bases, with 13 bases separating them. This CDR3 contains 16 residues. CDR1 is SGHRS, CDR2 YFSETQ, per germline. The CDR3 loop reads CASSLLQAGMNTEAFF. The CDR3, as DNA: TGCGCCAGCAGCTTGCTTCAGGCAGGAATGAACACTGAAGCTTTCTTT.